A selection of T cell receptor beta chains follows, all from one sample in a study of human T cells and chemical hapten exposure. One entry per CDR3 protein results from TCRdb running MiXCR on the 5' RACE reads. The profile shows about 140,000 distinct CDR3 sequences, roughly 4% of them singletons. These receptors all come from a female donor in good health. Both conserved end residues are part of each CDR3. Fields, in order: CDR3 protein, CDR3 DNA, clone size, J gene, V gene, D gene. D genes are given only for firm matches. The size field is filled for only some rows; it gives once, few, many or a size class.

CASSPIKDGQETQYF,TGTGCCAGCAGCCCTATTAAAGACGGACAAGAGACCCAGTACTTC,many,TRBJ2-5,TRBV5-8,-
CASSENRNRHEQYF,TGCGCCAGTAGTGAAAACAGGAATCGCCACGAGCAGTACTTC,once,TRBJ2-7,TRBV4-1,-
CASRKGQPSSYEQYF,TGTGCCAGCAGAAAAGGACAGCCGAGCTCCTACGAGCAGTACTTC,few,TRBJ2-7,TRBV2,-
CASSSQGSGNTIYF,TGCGCCAGCAGCTCACAGGGGTCTGGAAACACCATATATTTT,many,TRBJ1-3,TRBV5-1,TRBD1
CSATDARVYSPLHF,TGCAGTGCAACGGACGCCCGGGTCTACTCACCCCTCCACTTT,-,TRBJ1-6,TRBV20-1,-
CASMGNDPYNSPLHF,TGTGCCAGCATGGGCAATGACCCCTATAATTCACCCCTCCACTTT,many,TRBJ1-6,TRBV2,-
CASSWGGPPSQYF,TGTGCCAGCAGCTGGGGGGGCCCTCCGTCCCAGTACTTC,many,TRBJ2-5,TRBV5-6,-
CASSPLGQGEGSHGYTF,TGTGCCAGCAGCCCCCTGGGACAGGGTGAGGGGTCCCATGGCTACACCTTC,many,TRBJ1-2,TRBV3-1,TRBD1
CASSPDRRFYNSPLHF,TGTGCCAGCAGCCCGGACAGGCGATTCTATAATTCACCCCTCCACTTT,many,TRBJ1-6,TRBV7-2,TRBD1
CASSSTGSIYGYTF,TGTGCCAGCAGTTCCACCGGGAGTATCTATGGCTACACCTTC,many,TRBJ1-2,TRBV27,-